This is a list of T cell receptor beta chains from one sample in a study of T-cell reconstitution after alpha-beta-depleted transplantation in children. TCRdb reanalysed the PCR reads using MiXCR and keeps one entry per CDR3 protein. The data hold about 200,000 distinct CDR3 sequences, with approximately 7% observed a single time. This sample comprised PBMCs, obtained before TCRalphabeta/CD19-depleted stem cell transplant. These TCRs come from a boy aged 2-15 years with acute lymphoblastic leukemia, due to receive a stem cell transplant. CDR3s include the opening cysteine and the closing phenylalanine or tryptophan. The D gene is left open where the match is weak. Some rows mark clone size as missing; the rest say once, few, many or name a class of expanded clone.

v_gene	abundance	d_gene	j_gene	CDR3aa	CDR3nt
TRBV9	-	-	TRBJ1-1	CASSVPTGGTWELGAFF	TGTGCCAGCAGCGTACCCACCGGGGGCACCTGGGAACTTGGAGCTTTCTTT
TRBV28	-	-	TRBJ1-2	CASSLSGYYGYTF	TGTGCCAGCAGCCTGAGCGGATACTATGGCTACACCTTC
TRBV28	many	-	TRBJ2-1	CASRGLASNEQFF	TGTGCCAGCAGAGGACTGGCAAGCAATGAGCAGTTCTTC
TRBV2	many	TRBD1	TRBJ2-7	CATKRGTGISEQYF	TGTGCTACCAAGCGAGGGACAGGGATATCCGAGCAGTACTTC
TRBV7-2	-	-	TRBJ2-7	CASSLTPSAYEQYF	TGTGCCAGCAGCTTAACGCCTAGCGCCTACGAGCAGTACTTC
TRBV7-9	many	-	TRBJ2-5	CASSPPSERETQYF	TGTGCCAGCAGCCCCCCTTCGGAACGGGAGACCCAGTACTTC
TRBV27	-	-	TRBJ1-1	CASSLSVGGGTEAFF	TGTGCCAGCAGTTTGTCGGTTGGGGGGGGCACTGAAGCTTTCTTT
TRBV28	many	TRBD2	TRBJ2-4	CASSLDKLAGRGNIQYF	TGTGCCAGCAGTTTGGATAAACTAGCGGGGAGGGGGAACATTCAGTACTTC
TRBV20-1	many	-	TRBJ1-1	CSAGAPGAFF	TGCAGTGCTGGGGCCCCTGGAGCTTTCTTT
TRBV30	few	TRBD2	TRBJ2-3	CAGTRGERGGADTQYF	TGTGCCGGGACCCGGGGCGAGCGGGGGGGTGCAGATACGCAGTATTTT
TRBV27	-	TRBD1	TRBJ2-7	CASSPIGQGASTYEQYF	TGTGCCAGCAGCCCGATCGGACAGGGGGCCTCCACCTACGAGCAGTACTTC
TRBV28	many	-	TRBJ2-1	CASSPGWGLGEQFF	TGTGCCAGCAGCCCTGGGTGGGGTTTGGGTGAGCAGTTCTTC
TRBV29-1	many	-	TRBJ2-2	CSVARRANTGELFF	TGCAGCGTTGCGAGGAGGGCGAACACCGGGGAGCTGTTTTTT
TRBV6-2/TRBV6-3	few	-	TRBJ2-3	CASSWNQDTQYF	TGTGCCAGCAGTTGGAATCAAGATACGCAGTATTTT
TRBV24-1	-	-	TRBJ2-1	CATSDLASSRATEQFF	TGTGCCACCAGTGACTTGGCAAGCTCCAGGGCCACTGAGCAGTTCTTC
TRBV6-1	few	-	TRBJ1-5	CASSEFSGMGNQPQHF	TGTGCCAGCAGTGAATTCTCAGGGATGGGCAATCAGCCCCAGCATTTT
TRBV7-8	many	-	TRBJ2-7	CASSLVLRWNEQYF	TGTGCCAGCAGCTTAGTTTTACGATGGAACGAGCAGTACTTC
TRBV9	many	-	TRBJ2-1	CASSVDGGRGPYNEQFF	TGTGCCAGCAGCGTAGATGGAGGGCGGGGGCCTTACAATGAGCAGTTCTTC
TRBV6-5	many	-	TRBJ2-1	CASSYARRDEQFF	TGTGCCAGCAGTTACGCCCGTCGGGATGAGCAGTTCTTC
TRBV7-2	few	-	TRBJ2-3	CASSLEDPPDTQYF	TGTGCCAGCAGCTTAGAAGACCCCCCAGATACGCAGTATTTT
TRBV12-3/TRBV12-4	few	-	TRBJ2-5	CASRAGPVETQYF	TGTGCCAGCAGGGCGGGGCCGGTGGAGACCCAGTACTTC
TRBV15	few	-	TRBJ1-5	CATSRGGSNQPQHF	TGTGCCACCAGCAGAGGCGGGAGCAATCAGCCCCAGCATTTT
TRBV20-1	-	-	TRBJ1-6	CSARDQPSYNSPLHF	TGCAGTGCTAGAGATCAACCGTCCTATAATTCACCCCTCCACTTT